This TCR beta chain comes out of a study of blood T cell repertoires in COVID-19. The overall study: PBMCs, B-cell-depleted T cells, or T cells provided the cDNA or gDNA that made up the material.

The CDR3 has 13 amino acids. Germline assignment: CDR1 SGHVS and CDR2 FQNEAQ. V was pared by 5 bases and J by 7 bases, with 7 bases of the junction left unmatched. Assay used: immunoSEQ multiplex PCR; TCRdb lists only in-frame clones, some missing. Altogether more than 200,000 clones are present, 85% to 90% being singletons, with the ten largest covering more than 8.5%. This clone was seen a single time. The chain carries TRBV7-8 and TRBJ2-7; TRBD1 matches 8 bases. The receptor comes from a woman in her forties or fifties with COVID-19, enrolled during active disease. Specimen: peripheral blood. This chain's CDR3 is CASSTRTGWEQYV. CDR3 bases: TGTGCCAGCAGCACCCGGACAGGGTGGGAGCAGTACGTC.